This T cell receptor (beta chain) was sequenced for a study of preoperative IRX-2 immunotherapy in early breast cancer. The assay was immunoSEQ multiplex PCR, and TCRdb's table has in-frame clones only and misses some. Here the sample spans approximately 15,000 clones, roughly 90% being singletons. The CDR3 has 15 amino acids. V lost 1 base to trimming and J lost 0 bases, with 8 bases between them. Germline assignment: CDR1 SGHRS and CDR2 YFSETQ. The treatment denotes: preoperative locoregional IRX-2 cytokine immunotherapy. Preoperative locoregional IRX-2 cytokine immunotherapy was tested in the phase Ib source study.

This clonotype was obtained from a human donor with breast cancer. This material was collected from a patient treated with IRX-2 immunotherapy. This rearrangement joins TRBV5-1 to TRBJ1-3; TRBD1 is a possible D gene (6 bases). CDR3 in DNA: TGCGCCAGCAGCTTGACAGGGACCTCTGGAAACACCATATATTTT. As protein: CASSLTGTSGNTIYF.